Sequencing of this T cell receptor beta chain was carried out in a study of blood T cells in healthy people across ages. The authors ran a second PCR of about 6 to 12 cycles using a sample-barcoded 5' primer and a J-beta primer mix. In TCRdb, the 5' RACE reads were re-called with MiXCR into one record per CDR3 protein. The sample consists of about 1.1 million distinct CDR3 sequences, roughly two fifths of them appearing once. The germline gives CDR1 SGDLS, CDR2 YYNGEE. This CDR3 is 17 amino acids long. V was trimmed by 0 bases and J by 0 bases, leaving 13 bases between them. Material for sequencing was blood. The chain links TRBV9 to TRBJ2-1; D is perhaps TRBD2 (5 bases). The receptor was derived from a man aged 18 to 35 in good health. The CDR3 DNA follows: TGTGCCAGCAGCGTAGTGTCGGGCGGGCACTCCTACAATGAGCAGTTCTTC. As protein: CASSVVSGGHSYNEQFF. The whole variable domain, remainder taken from reference TRBV9 and TRBJ2-1, is DSGVTQTPKHLITATGQRVTLRCSPRSGDLSVYWYQQSLDQGLQFLIQYYNGEERAKGNILERFSAQQFPDLHSELNLSSLELGDSALYFCASSVVSGGHSYNEQFFGPGTRLTVL.